This T cell receptor beta chain was recovered during a study of cytomegalovirus exposure and HLA in healthy donors. The V end lost 0 bases, the J end lost 5 bases, and 25 bases lay between the germline ends. The CDR3 is made up of 19 amino acids. Germline lookup yields CDR1 GTSNPN and CDR2 SVGIG (reference sequence). Amplification used 60 Vbeta primers and 13 Jbeta primers. The assay was immunoSEQ multiplex PCR, and TCRdb's table has in-frame clones only and misses some. This table has about 130,000 clones, under 20% appearing once. The chain couples TRBV30 to TRBJ2-2, with a tentative D call TRBD2 (7 bases). The sample comprised PBMCs. This clonotype was obtained from a female donor in good health and CMV-seropositive. The CDR3 DNA reads as TGTGCCTGGAGTGTCATTCAGAGGGGGGGCGCGTGGGTGACCGGGGAGCTGTTTTTT. Translation gives CAWSVIQRGGAWVTGELFF.